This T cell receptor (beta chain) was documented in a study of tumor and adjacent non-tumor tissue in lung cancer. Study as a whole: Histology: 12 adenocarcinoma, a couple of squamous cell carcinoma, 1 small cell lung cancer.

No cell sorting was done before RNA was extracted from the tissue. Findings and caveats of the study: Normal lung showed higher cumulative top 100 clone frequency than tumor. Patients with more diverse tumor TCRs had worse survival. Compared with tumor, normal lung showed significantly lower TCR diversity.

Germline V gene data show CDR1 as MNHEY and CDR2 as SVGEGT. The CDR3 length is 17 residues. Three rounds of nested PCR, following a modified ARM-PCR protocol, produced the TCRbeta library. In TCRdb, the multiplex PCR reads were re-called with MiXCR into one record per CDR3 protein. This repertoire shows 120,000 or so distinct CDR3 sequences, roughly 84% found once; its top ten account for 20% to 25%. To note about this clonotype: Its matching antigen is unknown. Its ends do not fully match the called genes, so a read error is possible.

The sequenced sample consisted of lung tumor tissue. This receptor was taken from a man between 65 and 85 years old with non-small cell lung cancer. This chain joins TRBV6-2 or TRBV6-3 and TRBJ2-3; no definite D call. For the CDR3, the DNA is TGTGTCAGCAGTTACCCGATGAGAGTAGGCCACCAGGATACTCAGTATTTT. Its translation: CVSSYPMRVGHQDTQYF.